Listed below are T cell receptor beta chains from one sample, sequenced in a study of post-analysis software for immune sequencing data. MiXCR, applied by TCRdb to the PCR reads, yields one record per CDR3 protein. The sample lists about 540,000 distinct CDR3 sequences; roughly 34% were seen once. Sequenced sample: blood. The receptor source for this set is a girl aged 2-17 years with multiple sclerosis. Both conserved end residues are part of each CDR3. A D gene is named only where the DNA matches it firmly. Clone size appears in some rows only: once, few, many, or a class for an expanded clone.

>TRBD1|-|TRBJ1-5|TRBV20-1
CSAREGGFGQPQHF
TGCAGTGCTAGAGAAGGGGGCTTTGGTCAGCCCCAGCATTTT
>-|-|TRBJ2-1|TRBV7-3
CASSFFAGSLSNEQFF
TGTGCCAGCAGCTTCTTTGCGGGCAGTCTCTCGAATGAGCAGTTCTTC
>-|few|TRBJ2-7|TRBV4-2
CASSQPDSSSYEQYF
TGTGCCAGCAGCCAGCCCGACTCGTCGTCCTACGAGCAGTACTTC
>-|-|TRBJ2-5|TRBV6-6
CASSYGDWQETQYF
TGTGCCAGCAGTTACGGGGACTGGCAAGAGACCCAGTACTTC
>TRBD2|many|TRBJ2-1|TRBV6-5
CASSRASGGAYEQFF
TGTGCCAGCAGTCGAGCTAGCGGGGGGGCCTATGAGCAGTTCTTC
>TRBD1|-|TRBJ1-5|TRBV20-1
CSARRWAQGYSNQPQHF
TGCAGTGCTAGGAGATGGGCACAGGGGTACAGCAATCAGCCCCAGCATTTT
>-|-|TRBJ2-2|TRBV4-1
CASREGSRDTGELFF
TGCGCCAGCAGAGAGGGGAGTAGGGACACCGGGGAGCTGTTTTTT
>-|-|TRBJ2-7|TRBV6-6
CASSLGPVAHEQYF
TGTGCCAGCAGTCTTGGGCCGGTAGCGCACGAGCAGTACTTC
>-|few|TRBJ2-3|TRBV3-1
CASSQDIDTQYF
TGTGCCAGCAGCCAAGATATAGATACGCAGTATTTT
>TRBD1|-|TRBJ1-1|TRBV29-1
CSVEVQGAAEAFF
TGCAGCGTTGAGGTACAGGGGGCTGCTGAAGCTTTCTTT
>-|few|TRBJ2-5|TRBV13
CASSLGAAGTQYF
TGTGCCAGCAGCTTAGGTGCGGCCGGGACCCAGTACTTC
>-|few|TRBJ1-4|TRBV20-1
CSAAPDRSEKLFF
TGCAGTGCCGCCCCAGATCGCAGTGAAAAACTGTTTTTT
>TRBD1|-|TRBJ2-6|TRBV25-1
CASSSWTGGTGSGANVLTF
TGTGCCAGCAGTAGCTGGACAGGGGGAACGGGATCTGGGGCCAACGTCCTGACTTTC
>-|-|TRBJ1-6|TRBV12-5
CASGSDLDSPLHF
TGTGCTAGTGGCTCCGACTTGGATTCACCCCTCCACTTT
>-|-|TRBJ2-4|TRBV28
CASSLSQGLGIQYF
TGTGCCAGCAGCCTAAGCCAGGGATTAGGCATTCAGTACTTC
>-|few|TRBJ2-1|TRBV10-3
CAITPTGDEQFF
TGTGCCATCACCCCGACTGGGGATGAGCAGTTCTTC
>-|-|TRBJ1-5|TRBV6-6
CASRSREAGRQPQHF
TGTGCCAGCAGATCTAGGGAAGCCGGTCGGCAGCCCCAGCATTTT
>-|-|TRBJ2-1|TRBV20-1
CSVLRPYNLNEQFF
TGCAGTGTACTCAGACCTTACAATTTAAATGAGCAGTTCTTC
>-|few|TRBJ2-3|TRBV4-2
CASSPGLGGDTQYF
TGTGCCAGCAGCCCTGGACTGGGGGGCGATACGCAGTATTTT
>-|-|TRBJ2-5|TRBV15
CATSRDRGGETQYF
TGTGCCACCAGCAGAGATAGGGGGGGAGAGACCCAGTACTTC
>TRBD1|many|TRBJ1-2|TRBV5-6
CASSLTGAPTF
TGTGCCAGCAGCTTGACAGGGGCGCCCACCTTC
>-|few|TRBJ2-1|TRBV3-1
CASTSSYNEQFF
TGTGCCAGCACCTCTAGCTACAATGAGCAGTTCTTC
>-|-|TRBJ2-1|TRBV2
CASFIYNEQFF
TGTGCCAGCTTTATCTACAATGAGCAGTTCTTC
>-|many|TRBJ2-1|TRBV20-1
CDTADSHEQFF
TGCGACACAGCGGACAGCCATGAGCAGTTCTTC
>-|few|TRBJ2-4|TRBV5-1
CASSLESGPGAKNIQYF
TGCGCCAGCAGCTTGGAGTCTGGGCCGGGGGCCAAAAACATTCAGTACTTC
>-|few|TRBJ2-3|TRBV7-9
CASSLGWEDTQYF
TGTGCCAGCAGCTTAGGGTGGGAAGATACGCAGTATTTT
>TRBD1|few|TRBJ1-4|TRBV20-1
CSAPVIHRGGTNEKLFF
TGCAGTGCTCCGGTAATACACAGGGGCGGAACTAATGAAAAACTGTTTTTT
>-|-|TRBJ1-1|TRBV29-1
CSVVSSGRNTEAFF
TGCAGCGTTGTATCTTCTGGGAGGAACACTGAAGCTTTCTTT
>-|-|TRBJ1-2|TRBV10-3
CAISVKDGYTF
TGTGCCATCAGTGTAAAGGATGGCTACACCTTC
>TRBD2|-|TRBJ2-5|TRBV10-3
CAINSGGMETQYF
TGTGCCATAAACAGCGGGGGGATGGAGACCCAGTACTTC
>-|few|TRBJ2-1|TRBV5-1
CASSLVGGGGGSYNEQFF
TGCGCCAGCAGCTTGGTCGGCGGGGGCGGGGGTTCCTACAATGAGCAGTTCTTC
>-|few|TRBJ2-7|TRBV9
CASSAREGAGGYYEQYF
TGTGCCAGCAGCGCCCGGGAGGGGGCAGGGGGTTACTACGAGCAGTACTTC
>TRBD1|few|TRBJ1-2|TRBV3-1
CASSQEPAGGLGGYTF
TGTGCCAGCAGCCAAGAACCTGCAGGGGGCCTTGGTGGCTACACCTTC
>TRBD2|few|TRBJ2-3|TRBV6-6
CASRSGETDTQYF
TGTGCCAGCCGGAGCGGGGAGACAGATACGCAGTATTTT
>-|-|TRBJ2-1|TRBV15
CATSRETPKQFF
TGTGCCACCAGCAGAGAGACACCGAAGCAGTTCTTC
>-|-|TRBJ2-7|TRBV20-1
CSASVGSSYEQYF
TGCAGTGCTAGCGTGGGAAGCTCCTACGAGCAGTACTTC
>-|-|TRBJ2-1|TRBV7-9
CASSLAGSGGSEQFF
TGTGCCAGCAGCTTAGCAGGGTCTGGCGGAAGTGAGCAGTTCTTC
>-|-|TRBJ1-2|TRBV7-3
CASSVNGGGGYTF
TGTGCCAGCAGCGTCAACGGGGGCGGTGGCTACACCTTC
>-|-|TRBJ1-4|TRBV10-3
CAISSRGATTNEKLFF
TGTGCCATCAGTTCGCGTGGAGCCACAACTAATGAAAAACTGTTTTTT
>-|-|TRBJ2-5|TRBV20-1
CSAGRGEGEETQYF
TGCAGTGCTGGCCGGGGAGAGGGTGAAGAGACCCAGTACTTC
>-|-|TRBJ2-3|TRBV29-1
CSVPDTQYF
TGCAGCGTTCCAGATACGCAGTATTTT
>TRBD1|-|TRBJ2-1|TRBV2
CASSEQGAAEQFF
TGTGCCAGCAGTGAACAGGGGGCCGCTGAGCAGTTCTTC
>-|-|TRBJ2-1|TRBV7-6
CAGSLAVGGVSYNEQFF
TGTGCCGGCAGCTTAGCTGTCGGGGGCGTCTCCTACAATGAGCAGTTCTTC
>-|few|TRBJ2-3|TRBV12-3/TRBV12-4
CASRRRGFSDTQYF
TGTGCCAGCAGGCGCCGAGGGTTTTCAGATACGCAGTATTTT
>-|few|TRBJ1-2|TRBV6-1
CASTLTDSYGYTF
TGTGCCAGCACCCTAACCGACAGCTATGGCTACACCTTC
>-|-|TRBJ2-7|TRBV5-8
CASSLPAGEQYF
TGTGCCAGCAGCTTGCCGGCTGGGGAGCAGTACTTC
>-|-|TRBJ1-4|TRBV27
CASSLSWGEKLFF
TGTGCCAGCAGTTTATCTTGGGGAGAAAAACTGTTTTTT
>-|-|TRBJ2-1|TRBV9
CASSVTNGGALYNEQFF
TGTGCCAGCAGCGTAACAAACGGGGGCGCGCTGTACAATGAGCAGTTCTTC
>-|once|TRBJ2-1|TRBV20-1
CSAGGTYNEQFF
TGCAGTGCGGGGGGCACCTACAATGAGCAGTTCTTC
>TRBD1|-|TRBJ2-7|TRBV20-1
CSATGTGGSYEQYF
TGCAGTGCTACCGGGACAGGGGGCTCCTACGAGCAGTACTTC
>-|-|TRBJ1-2|TRBV20-1
CSTYTGYDYTF
TGCAGTACCTACACCGGCTATGACTACACCTTC
>TRBD2|-|TRBJ2-5|TRBV10-3
CAISEARLAGLDETQYF
TGTGCCATCAGTGAGGCAAGACTAGCGGGGCTAGACGAGACCCAGTACTTC
>-|few|TRBJ1-2|TRBV3-1
CASSHSQATYGYTF
TGTGCCAGCAGCCATTCACAGGCTACCTATGGCTACACCTTC
>-|few|TRBJ2-7|TRBV7-9
CASSPLGHEQYF
TGTGCCAGCAGCCCATTAGGCCACGAGCAGTACTTC
>-|few|TRBJ2-4|TRBV21-1
CASSLDPDRLAKNIQYF
TGTGCCAGCAGCCTTGACCCGGACAGATTAGCCAAAAACATTCAGTACTTC
>-|few|TRBJ2-7|TRBV7-9
CASSRAGEWYEQYF
TGTGCCAGCAGCCGAGCAGGGGAATGGTACGAGCAGTACTTC
>-|few|TRBJ2-3|TRBV5-1
CASSLESVGDTQYF
TGCGCCAGCAGCTTGGAATCGGTGGGGGATACGCAGTATTTT